Listed below are T cell receptor beta chains from one sample, sequenced in a study of shared T cell receptors in the human thymus. Using immunoSEQ multiplex PCR, the repertoire was profiled, and TCRdb retains in-frame clones only, with some absent. The sample lists roughly 550,000 clones; about 84% were seen once. This sample also belongs to another study, concerning human thymus T cells.

Sequenced material: thymocytes. These receptors originate from a boy younger than two with a congenital heart defect. Both conserved end residues are part of each CDR3. A D gene is named only where the DNA matches it firmly. Size tells how often a clone was seen (once, few, many) or the class of an expanded clone, and some rows leave it out.

abundance: few
j_gene: TRBJ1-3
d_gene: -
v_gene: TRBV5-8
len: 16
CDR3aa: CASSLRLVYSGNTIYF
CDR3nt: TGTGCCAGCAGCTTGAGACTCGTTTACTCTGGAAACACCATATATTTT

abundance: -
j_gene: TRBJ2-7
d_gene: TRBD1
v_gene: TRBV11-2
len: 16
CDR3aa: CASSFYKGDSDYEQYF
CDR3nt: TGTGCCAGCAGCTTTTATAAGGGGGACAGCGATTACGAGCAGTACTTC

abundance: -
j_gene: TRBJ2-1
d_gene: TRBD2
v_gene: TRBV7-3
len: 18
CDR3aa: CASSSRGSNSGFYNEQFF
CDR3nt: TGTGCCAGCAGCTCCCGAGGGTCGAATAGCGGGTTTTACAATGAGCAGTTCTTC

abundance: once
j_gene: TRBJ2-1
d_gene: -
v_gene: TRBV19
len: 14
CDR3aa: CASSIDSGVNEQFF
CDR3nt: TGTGCCAGTAGTATAGATTCAGGGGTCAATGAGCAGTTCTTC

abundance: -
j_gene: TRBJ2-7
d_gene: -
v_gene: TRBV28
len: 16
CDR3aa: CASSLLPVAHNYEQYF
CDR3nt: TGTGCCAGCAGTTTATTGCCAGTCGCCCATAACTACGAGCAGTACTTC

abundance: -
j_gene: TRBJ2-7
d_gene: TRBD1
v_gene: TRBV10-1
len: 16
CDR3aa: CASSESWETGSYEQYF
CDR3nt: TGCGCCAGCAGTGAGTCGTGGGAGACAGGGTCCTACGAGCAGTACTTC

abundance: -
j_gene: TRBJ2-2
d_gene: -
v_gene: TRBV1
len: 12
CDR3aa: CTRAGGTGELFF
CDR3nt: TGCACCCGAGCGGGAGGCACCGGGGAGCTGTTTTTT

abundance: -
j_gene: TRBJ1-1
d_gene: -
v_gene: TRBV6-6
len: 13
CDR3aa: CASSLLLNTEAFF
CDR3nt: TGTGCCAGCAGTCTTCTCTTGAACACTGAAGCTTTCTTT

abundance: -
j_gene: TRBJ1-1
d_gene: TRBD1
v_gene: TRBV14
len: 14
CDR3aa: CASSPGGQGTEAFF
CDR3nt: TGTGCCAGCAGCCCAGGGGGACAGGGAACTGAAGCTTTCTTT

abundance: -
j_gene: TRBJ2-1
d_gene: -
v_gene: TRBV5-6
len: 14
CDR3aa: CASSWGGRAGEQFF
CDR3nt: TGTGCCAGCAGCTGGGGGGGCAGGGCCGGGGAGCAGTTCTTC

abundance: few
j_gene: TRBJ2-3
d_gene: -
v_gene: TRBV6-6
len: 16
CDR3aa: CASSFLSLRPTDTQYF
CDR3nt: TGTGCCAGCTCATTCCTCTCCTTGCGGCCCACAGATACGCAGTATTTT

abundance: -
j_gene: TRBJ2-3
d_gene: -
v_gene: TRBV25-1
len: 12
CDR3aa: CASSKTPDTQYF
CDR3nt: TGTGCCAGCAGTAAGACTCCAGATACGCAGTATTTT

abundance: -
j_gene: TRBJ1-1
d_gene: -
v_gene: TRBV27
len: 13
CDR3aa: CASSLSVGIPAFF
CDR3nt: TGTGCCAGCAGTTTATCGGTCGGGATTCCAGCTTTCTTT

abundance: -
j_gene: TRBJ2-7
d_gene: -
v_gene: TRBV29-1
len: 13
CDR3aa: CSVLGHPAGKQYF
CDR3nt: TGCAGCGTTCTGGGTCACCCCGCAGGGAAGCAGTACTTC

abundance: -
j_gene: TRBJ2-1
d_gene: TRBD2
v_gene: TRBV9
len: 15
CDR3aa: CASSFLWREVDEQFF
CDR3nt: TGTGCCAGCAGCTTCCTCTGGCGGGAGGTGGATGAGCAGTTCTTC

abundance: -
j_gene: TRBJ1-5
d_gene: -
v_gene: TRBV12-1
len: 16
CDR3aa: CASSRGGQPGYQPQHF
CDR3nt: TGTGCCAGCAGCCGGGGGGGGCAACCAGGTTATCAGCCCCAGCATTTT

abundance: -
j_gene: TRBJ2-7
d_gene: TRBD1
v_gene: TRBV19
len: 13
CDR3aa: CASRPGGVYEQYF
CDR3nt: TGTGCCAGTAGACCAGGGGGCGTCTACGAGCAGTACTTC

abundance: -
j_gene: TRBJ2-1
d_gene: TRBD1
v_gene: TRBV9
len: 17
CDR3aa: CASSEKDRGLFYNEQFF
CDR3nt: TGTGCCAGCAGCGAAAAGGACAGGGGCCTCTTTTACAATGAGCAGTTCTTC

abundance: -
j_gene: TRBJ2-1
d_gene: TRBD2
v_gene: TRBV6-4
len: 17
CDR3aa: CASSELSGRSSYNEQFF
CDR3nt: TGTGCCAGCAGTGAACTTAGCGGGAGGAGCTCCTACAATGAGCAGTTCTTC

abundance: -
j_gene: TRBJ2-2
d_gene: -
v_gene: TRBV7-8
len: 14
CDR3aa: CASRHYWNTGELFF
CDR3nt: TGTGCCAGCAGACACTACTGGAACACCGGGGAGCTGTTTTTT

abundance: few
j_gene: TRBJ1-5
d_gene: -
v_gene: TRBV21-1
len: 16
CDR3aa: CASSSPGTNSNQPQHF
CDR3nt: TGTGCCAGCAGCTCTCCCGGGACAAATAGCAATCAGCCCCAGCATTTT

abundance: -
j_gene: TRBJ1-1
d_gene: -
v_gene: TRBV7-6
len: 15
CDR3aa: CASSTKLDRWTEAFF
CDR3nt: TGTGCCAGCAGCACTAAATTAGATAGGTGGACTGAAGCTTTCTTT

abundance: -
j_gene: TRBJ2-2
d_gene: -
v_gene: TRBV5-4
len: 14
CDR3aa: CASSLFRNTGELFF
CDR3nt: TGTGCCAGCAGCTTGTTTAGGAACACCGGGGAGCTGTTTTTT

abundance: -
j_gene: TRBJ2-7
d_gene: -
v_gene: TRBV16
len: 14
CDR3aa: CASSLGGDGYEQYF
CDR3nt: TGTGCCAGCAGCCTGGGAGGCGACGGCTACGAGCAGTACTTC

abundance: -
j_gene: TRBJ2-7
d_gene: -
v_gene: TRBV4-3
len: 15
CDR3aa: CASSLDSAGSCEQYF
CDR3nt: TGCGCCAGCAGTCTTGACAGCGCTGGGTCCTGCGAGCAGTACTTC

abundance: -
j_gene: TRBJ2-7
d_gene: TRBD1
v_gene: TRBV5-1
len: 17
CDR3aa: CASSPTSPGQGFYEQYF
CDR3nt: TGCGCCAGCAGTCCCACATCACCGGGACAGGGATTCTACGAGCAGTACTTC

abundance: -
j_gene: TRBJ2-2
d_gene: TRBD1
v_gene: TRBV11-3
len: 15
CDR3aa: CASSTETGGSGELFF
CDR3nt: TGTGCCAGCAGCACTGAAACAGGGGGCTCCGGGGAGCTGTTTTTT

abundance: few
j_gene: TRBJ2-7
d_gene: TRBD2
v_gene: TRBV30
len: 18
CDR3aa: CAWSDSGRASWTSYEQYF
CDR3nt: TGTGCCTGGAGTGATAGCGGGAGGGCCTCATGGACCTCCTACGAGCAGTACTTC

abundance: few
j_gene: TRBJ2-7
d_gene: -
v_gene: TRBV7-2
len: 17
CDR3aa: CASSSPEGGYPYYEQYF
CDR3nt: TGTGCCAGCAGCTCCCCCGAAGGGGGTTATCCATACTACGAGCAGTACTTC

abundance: -
j_gene: TRBJ2-7
d_gene: -
v_gene: TRBV19
len: 16
CDR3aa: CASSIFPKPTPSEQYF
CDR3nt: TGTGCCAGTAGTATATTTCCGAAACCAACTCCGAGCGAGCAGTACTTC

abundance: -
j_gene: TRBJ2-1
d_gene: TRBD2
v_gene: TRBV7-7
len: 16
CDR3aa: CASSSETSTSYNEQFF
CDR3nt: TGTGCCAGCAGCTCCGAGACTAGCACCTCCTACAATGAGCAGTTCTTC

abundance: -
j_gene: TRBJ1-2
d_gene: TRBD1
v_gene: TRBV4-2
len: 19
CDR3aa: CASSQAEKETGYNRYGYTF
CDR3nt: TGTGCCAGCAGCCAAGCAGAAAAGGAGACAGGGTATAATAGGTATGGCTACACCTTC

abundance: -
j_gene: TRBJ2-1
d_gene: TRBD2
v_gene: TRBV13
len: 17
CDR3aa: CASSSPYGRAGDNEQFF
CDR3nt: TGTGCCAGCAGCTCACCATACGGGAGGGCCGGGGACAATGAGCAGTTCTTC

abundance: -
j_gene: TRBJ2-3
d_gene: TRBD2
v_gene: TRBV6-6
len: 15
CDR3aa: CASRVAGGSTDTQYF
CDR3nt: TGTGCCAGCAGAGTAGCGGGAGGGTCCACAGATACGCAGTATTTT

abundance: -
j_gene: TRBJ2-7
d_gene: TRBD1
v_gene: TRBV5-1
len: 16
CDR3aa: CASSSSGTGASYEQYF
CDR3nt: TGCGCCAGCAGCAGCTCCGGGACAGGGGCCTCCTACGAGCAGTACTTC

abundance: -
j_gene: TRBJ2-3
d_gene: TRBD2
v_gene: TRBV4-3
len: 16
CDR3aa: CASSLEIAGAGDTQYF
CDR3nt: TGCGCCAGCAGCCTGGAAATAGCGGGAGCGGGAGATACGCAGTATTTT

abundance: -
j_gene: TRBJ1-2
d_gene: TRBD1
v_gene: TRBV27
len: 15
CDR3aa: CASSSLFGRGDGYTF
CDR3nt: TGTGCCAGCAGTTCCCTCTTCGGCAGGGGGGATGGCTACACCTTC

abundance: -
j_gene: TRBJ2-3
d_gene: TRBD2
v_gene: TRBV7-6
len: 17
CDR3aa: CASSLGTSGPNTDTQYF
CDR3nt: TGTGCCAGCAGCTTAGGGACTAGCGGGCCCAACACAGATACGCAGTATTTT

abundance: -
j_gene: TRBJ2-7
d_gene: TRBD2
v_gene: TRBV6-6
len: 14
CDR3aa: CASSFLAGGGEQYF
CDR3nt: TGTGCCAGCAGTTTCCTAGCGGGAGGGGGCGAGCAGTACTTC

abundance: -
j_gene: TRBJ2-7
d_gene: TRBD1
v_gene: TRBV28
len: 13
CDR3aa: CASGGQGAHEQYF
CDR3nt: TGTGCCAGCGGGGGACAGGGGGCGCACGAGCAGTACTTC

abundance: -
j_gene: TRBJ2-1
d_gene: TRBD2
v_gene: TRBV5-1
len: 15
CDR3aa: CASSLGLAGGDEQFF
CDR3nt: TGCGCCAGCAGCTTGGGACTAGCGGGAGGGGATGAGCAGTTCTTC

abundance: -
j_gene: TRBJ2-7
d_gene: -
v_gene: TRBV29-1
len: 12
CDR3aa: CSVEGQVNEQYF
CDR3nt: TGCAGCGTTGAAGGTCAGGTAAACGAGCAGTACTTC

abundance: -
j_gene: TRBJ2-7
d_gene: -
v_gene: TRBV5-1
len: 15
CDR3aa: CASSRGASGLYEQYF
CDR3nt: TGCGCCAGCAGCCGGGGGGCTAGCGGACTATACGAGCAGTACTTC